A single sample is the source of the 30 T cell receptor beta chains below, sequenced in a study of T cell changes during pregnancy in multiple sclerosis. The protocol was immunoSEQ multiplex PCR, while the TCRdb copy is restricted to in-frame clones and leaves out a portion. Of nearly 110,000 clones in the sample, roughly 90% were seen once. The material sequenced was peripheral blood, taken in the third trimester of pregnancy. The receptors here all came from a female donor in good health, enrolled as a control in a pregnancy study.

The chain recombines TRBV10-3 with TRBJ1-6; TRBD1 might be the D (6 bases). The V and J ends lost 5 bases and 10 bases respectively, with 27 bases between them. There are 18 residues in the CDR3. The germline V gene has CDR1 ENHRY and CDR2 SYGVKD. The CDR3 here is CAISRWYSTGTNQSPLHF. The CDR3 bases are TGTGCCATCAGTAGATGGTATAGTACCGGGACAAATCAATCACCCCTCCACTTT.

This clone was counted a few times. V usage is TRBV7-2 and J usage is TRBJ2-3; TRBD1 matches 7 bases. This CDR3 has 16 amino acids. V was clipped by 2 bases and J by 6 bases; unmatched bases: 11. Per germline, CDR1 SGHTA and CDR2 FQGNSA. The CDR3 is CASSLIPGGVGDTQYF. The DNA of the CDR3 is TGTGCCAGCAGCTTAATCCCAGGGGGTGTTGGGGATACGCAGTATTTT.

The CDR3 nucleotides are TGTGCCACCAGCAGGACCCGGGACAGGGGGTGGATAGGTAATTCACCCCTCCACTTT. Its translation is CATSRTRDRGWIGNSPLHF. The chain combines TRBV15 with TRBJ1-6; 11 bases map to TRBD1. Germline lookup yields CDR1 LNHNV and CDR2 YYDKDF (reference sequence). The trim removed 3 bases at V and 6 bases at J, leaving 13 bases unmatched. CDR3 length equals 19 residues.

The chain recombines TRBV6-5 with TRBJ1-5, with D perhaps TRBD1 (6 bases). CDR1 and CDR2 from the germline V gene are MNHEY and SVGAGI. Trimming left V 4 bases short and J 1 base short, with 11 bases between. This CDR3 is 15 amino acids long. The CDR3 region is CASSSDSGSNQPQHF. The CDR3 coding sequence is TGTGCCAGCAGTTCGGACAGTGGGAGCAATCAGCCCCAGCATTTT.

The chain employs TRBV7-2 and TRBJ1-1; 7 bases map to TRBD1. Germline V gene sequence: CDR1 SGHTA, CDR2 FQGNSA. This CDR3 has 15 residues. With V trimmed by 2 bases and J by 1 base, 4 bases remained unmatched. The chain's CDR3 is CASSLFPGGNTEAFF. The CDR3, as DNA: TGTGCCAGCAGCTTATTTCCAGGGGGGAACACTGAAGCTTTCTTT. The full variable domain, in which reference TRBV7-2 and TRBJ1-1 provide the parts outside the CDR3, is GAGVSQSPSNKVTEKGKDVELRCDPISGHTALYWYRQSLGQGLEFLIYFQGNSAPDKSGLPSDRFSAERTGGSVSTLTIQRTQQEDSAVYLCASSLFPGGNTEAFFGQGTRLTVV.

This chain links TRBV30 with TRBJ2-7; tentatively, D is TRBD2 (5 bases). The germline V gene encodes CDR1 GTSNPN and CDR2 SVGIG (reference sequence). There are 14 residues in the CDR3. V was cut by 8 bases and J by 11 bases, with 28 bases left in between. The CDR3 DNA is TGTGCCACAAGTTCGGTGTCGGGCCCGGCCGGGAAGTACTTC. Encoded protein: CATSSVSGPAGKYF.

The rearrangement joins TRBV5-1 to TRBJ1-1, with 7 bases aligning to TRBD1. The CDR3 runs to 15 residues. V lost 0 bases, J lost 0 bases, and 2 bases stayed unmatched. Germline assignment: CDR1 SGHRS and CDR2 YFSETQ. The CDR3, as DNA: TGCGCCAGCAGCTTGGTGGGACAGATGAACACTGAAGCTTTCTTT. Its translation is CASSLVGQMNTEAFF.

This rearrangement joins TRBV7-3 to TRBJ1-1; D call uncertain. Trimming left V 2 bases short and J 7 bases short, with 11 bases between. The CDR3 contains 13 residues. Germline CDR1 SGHTA, CDR2 FQGTGA. The chain's CDR3 is CASSLDSPGEAFF. The CDR3 nucleotides read TGTGCCAGCAGCTTAGACTCCCCCGGTGAAGCTTTCTTT.

This rearrangement joins TRBV19 to TRBJ1-5; 7 positions agree with TRBD1. The ends lost 4 bases at V and 4 bases at J; junction bases unmatched: 7. This CDR3 has 15 residues. Germline V gene lookup returns CDR1 LNHDA and CDR2 SQIVND (reference sequence). In DNA, the CDR3 is TGTGCCAGTAGTACTTCCGGGACAGCGAATCAGCCCCAGCATTTT. Protein sequence: CASSTSGTANQPQHF.

This clone was seen a single time. This chain links TRBV9 with TRBJ1-1; 8 bases are a match to TRBD1. V lost 4 bases, J lost 1 base, and 6 bases stayed unmatched. CDR1 and CDR2 from the germline V gene are SGDLS and YYNGEE. The CDR3 has 15 residues. The CDR3 here is CASSPTGTGNTEAFF. CDR3 DNA sequence: TGTGCCAGCAGCCCGACCGGGACAGGGAACACTGAAGCTTTCTTT.

The chain has TRBV7-3 and TRBJ1-6; 10 bases match TRBD1. The CDR3 contains 15 residues. V gave up 5 bases and J gave up 10 bases; unmatched junction bases: 8. Germline V gives CDR1 SGHTA, CDR2 FQGTGA. The CDR3: CASSQGQGSRSPLHF. The DNA of the CDR3 is TGTGCCAGCAGCCAGGGACAGGGGTCGAGGTCACCCCTCCACTTT.

The chain is built from TRBV5-1 and TRBJ1-6; 7 bases are shared with TRBD1. Germline V gene data show CDR1 as SGHRS and CDR2 as YFSETQ. This CDR3 is built from 15 residues. Trimming cost V 0 bases and J 8 bases; bases outside gene matches: 5. CDR3 protein: CASSLVARGYSPLHF. The CDR3 DNA reads as TGCGCCAGCAGCTTGGTAGCCAGGGGGTATTCACCCCTCCACTTT.

This chain links TRBV30 with TRBJ2-7, with 8 bases aligning to TRBD1. With 3 bases clipped from V and 3 bases from J, the junction kept 4 bases outside the gene matches. Germline-derived CDR1 and CDR2 are GTSNPN and SVGIG (reference sequence). This CDR3 contains 13 residues. CDR3: CAWRSGQGYEQYF. Written as DNA, the CDR3 is TGTGCCTGGAGGAGTGGACAGGGCTACGAGCAGTACTTC.

This sequence joins TRBV30 and TRBJ2-5; D remains unclear. The CDR3 runs 14 residues. Trimming took off 0 bases at V and 5 bases at J, with 13 bases between the two ends. Germline CDR1 and CDR2: GTSNPN and SVGIG (reference sequence). CDR3 loop: CAWSVSVLGETQYF. CDR3 bases: TGTGCCTGGAGTGTAAGCGTACTCGGGGAGACCCAGTACTTC.

The CDR3 DNA sequence: TGTGCCATCAGGGACAGCTTTTCATACGAGCAGTACTTC. It is translated as CAIRDSFSYEQYF. The chain has TRBV10-3 and TRBJ2-7; maybe TRBD1 (6 bases). In germline, CDR1 is ENHRY, CDR2 SYGVKD. Trimming took off 6 bases at V and 4 bases at J, with 13 bases between the two ends. CDR3 length equals 13 residues.

The chain is built from TRBV4-1 and TRBJ1-2; TRBD1 is a possible D gene (6 bases). The CDR3 consists of 17 residues. Trimming removed 0 bases from V and 6 bases from J, with 20 bases in between. Germline CDR1 reads MGHRA; CDR2 reads YSYEKL. The CDR3 protein is CASSQDLRAGDWNGYTF. In DNA, the CDR3 is TGCGCCAGCAGCCAAGATCTTAGGGCAGGGGATTGGAATGGCTACACCTTC.

This rearrangement joins TRBV9 to TRBJ1-1; D is uncertain. Germline loops: CDR1 SGDLS, CDR2 YYNGEE. The CDR3 is made up of 14 amino acids. V lost 0 bases and J lost 5, with 11 bases in between. CDR3 sequence: CASSVEEGRTEAFF. DNA of the CDR3: TGTGCCAGCAGCGTAGAGGAAGGGAGGACTGAAGCTTTCTTT.

The chain combines TRBV5-1 with TRBJ2-3, with 8 bases identical to TRBD1. In germline, CDR1 is SGHRS, CDR2 YFSETQ. The CDR3 sequence is 15 residues long. The ends lost 4 bases at V and 3 bases at J; junction bases unmatched: 7. As DNA, the CDR3 is TGCGCCAGCAGCGCTACAGGGGGTCGGACAGATACGCAGTATTTT. As protein: CASSATGGRTDTQYF.

V usage is TRBV7-9 and J usage is TRBJ1-5, with no clear D. Germline V lookup: CDR1 SEHNR, CDR2 FQNEAQ (reference sequence). The V end lost 1 base, the J end lost 3 bases, and 10 bases lay between the germline ends. CDR3 length: 15 residues. The CDR3 loop is CASSLGGPTNQPQHF. CDR3 nucleotide sequence: TGTGCCAGCAGCTTAGGAGGGCCTACCAATCAGCCCCAGCATTTT.

This chain links TRBV7-9 with TRBJ2-7; D is perhaps TRBD1 (5 bases). Germline V gene lookup returns CDR1 SEHNR and CDR2 FQNEAQ (reference sequence). Trimming removed 5 bases at V and 6 bases at J, with 14 bases between. There are 13 residues in the CDR3. CDR3 loop: CASSGRTGIEQYF. CDR3 nucleotides: TGTGCCAGCAGCGGCAGAACAGGTATCGAGCAGTACTTC.

The rearrangement links TRBV19 to TRBJ1-5; D is possibly TRBD1 (5 bases). The germline gives CDR1 LNHDA, CDR2 SQIVND (reference sequence). The CDR3 has 13 amino acids. V was cut by 6 bases and J by 7 bases, with 13 bases left in between. The CDR3 nucleotides read TGTGCCAGTAGCTTCCTCGGGGGACAGCCCCAGCATTTT. Residues: CASSFLGGQPQHF.

This rearrangement joins TRBV7-3 to TRBJ2-3, with TRBD2 matching over 13 bases. The germline gives CDR1 SGHTA, CDR2 FQGTGA. With 5 bases clipped from V and 5 bases from J, the junction kept 7 bases outside the gene matches. The CDR3 runs 16 residues. This CDR3 is CASSRGLAGAGDTQYF. The CDR3 DNA is TGTGCCAGCAGCCGAGGACTAGCGGGGGCCGGAGATACGCAGTATTTT.

The V and J genes are TRBV10-1 and TRBJ2-7; D not resolved. V lost 3 bases and J 4 bases, leaving 10 bases between the germline ends. The CDR3 has 13 amino acids. Germline V CDR1 and CDR2: WNHNN, SYGVQD (reference sequence). This CDR3 is CASSECRTYEQYF. CDR3 nucleotide sequence: TGCGCCAGCAGTGAATGTCGAACTTACGAGCAGTACTTC.

This rearrangement joins TRBV10-1 to TRBJ2-7; the D gene is possibly TRBD1 (5 bases). The CDR3 runs 15 residues. V was clipped by 2 bases and J by 0 bases, with 11 bases between them. Germline loops: CDR1 WNHNN, CDR2 SYGVQD (reference sequence). This CDR3 reads CASSENGDSSYEQYF. The CDR3 DNA follows: TGCGCCAGCAGTGAGAACGGAGACAGCTCCTACGAGCAGTACTTC.

The genes are TRBV6-5 and TRBJ1-6; D might be TRBD1 (5 bases). Germline V lookup: CDR1 MNHEY, CDR2 SVGAGI. Between the trimmed V and J ends, which lost 2 bases and 7 bases, there was a span of 15 bases. The CDR3 totals 16 residues. CDR3 nucleotide sequence: TGTGCCAGCAGTTACAAGGGGCAGGTAGTCAATTCACCCCTCCACTTT. Encoded protein: CASSYKGQVVNSPLHF.

V and J are TRBV9 and TRBJ1-1; TRBD1 might be the D (5 bases). In germline, CDR1 is SGDLS, CDR2 YYNGEE. This CDR3 has 14 residues. V was shortened by 0 bases and J by 6 bases, with 12 bases between the two germline ends. CDR3 coding DNA: TGTGCCAGCAGCGTAGGGGGCAGTAGCCCTGAAGCTTTCTTT. It yields the protein CASSVGGSSPEAFF.

The V gene is TRBV30, the J gene TRBJ2-7, with 9 bases matching TRBD1. The CDR3 is 14 residues long. Germline CDR1 GTSNPN, CDR2 SVGIG (reference sequence). The trim removed 5 bases at V and 0 bases at J, leaving 5 bases unmatched. CDR3 amino acids: CAWYRGPSSYEQYF. The CDR3 bases are TGTGCCTGGTACAGGGGGCCCAGCTCCTACGAGCAGTACTTC.

The rearrangement uses TRBV6-5 and TRBJ1-1, with 9 bases lining up with TRBD1. The germline gives CDR1 MNHEY, CDR2 SVGAGI. V shed 5 bases and J 4 bases; nucleotides not matched to a gene: 5. The CDR3 loop spans 14 amino acids. The CDR3 here is CASSPGTGTTEAFF. In DNA form, the CDR3 reads TGTGCCAGCAGTCCCGGGACAGGGACCACTGAAGCTTTCTTT.

CDR3 nucleotides: TGTGCCTGGAGCGATCCCGGGACAAATTACTACGAGCAGTACTTC. The encoded protein is CAWSDPGTNYYEQYF. The chain combines TRBV30 with TRBJ2-7; possible D gene TRBD1, 6 bases. The CDR3 loop spans 15 amino acids. Germline CDR1 reads GTSNPN; CDR2 reads SVGIG (reference sequence). The V end was cut by 3 bases, the J end by 3 bases, with 18 bases between.

J is TRBJ1-4 and V is TRBV29-1; possibly TRBD1 for D (6 bases). Germline values: CDR1 SQVTM, CDR2 ANQGSEA. With 7 bases removed from V and 5 bases from J, the gap between germline ends came to 17 bases. The CDR3 runs to 14 residues. The CDR3, as DNA: TGCAGCGGTACCTCGGGGGGGCGGAATGAAAAACTGTTTTTT. It is translated as CSGTSGGRNEKLFF.